Described below is a single T cell receptor beta chain sequence and its context. Recruits, aged roughly 18 to 95 years, lived in 20 to 30 US areas. Measured with immunoSEQ multiplex PCR; TCRdb has only the in-frame clones, and not every one. This table has approximately 180,000 clones, around 82% appearing once. The sample belongs to a study of blood T cell repertoires in COVID-19. The CDR3 extends over 16 amino acids. Germline CDR1 is LGHNA and CDR2 is YSLEER. J was trimmed by 8 bases and V by 1 base; bases with no gene match: 9. V and J are TRBV4-3 and TRBJ1-2; 11 bases agree with TRBD1. Sequenced material: PBMCs or T cells enriched from blood (not recorded which). This sequence originates from a woman aged 60-75 years with acute COVID-19. CDR3 nucleotides: TGCGCCAGCAGCCAAGTTGAGTGGACAGGGGGCTACGGCTACACCTTC. Its translation: CASSQVEWTGGYGYTF.